Below, one T cell receptor (beta chain) is given with its context. As processed by the authors: The assay estimated nucleated cells by amplifying reference gene primers. Produced via immunoSEQ multiplex PCR; TCRdb's table is partial and in-frame only. Clonal size and the V and J genes are those of that table, whereas D and trimming came from the DNA. The sample lists approximately 200,000 clones, 80% to 90% occurring once. The germline CDR1 and CDR2 sequences are LNHDA and SQIVND (reference sequence). The ends lost 3 bases at V and 0 bases at J; junction bases unmatched: 6. The CDR3 extends over 16 amino acids. The record originates from a study of blood T cell repertoires in COVID-19. Enrollees, about 18 to 89 years old, lived in approximately 25 US areas.

The chain couples TRBV19 to TRBJ1-1, with TRBD1 identical over 8 bases. The receptor was isolated from a woman aged 25 to 39 who had been exposed to COVID-19. Sample: PBMCs or T cells enriched from blood (not recorded which). CDR3 in amino acids: CASSIRAGGMNTEAFF. The CDR3 DNA sequence: TGTGCCAGTAGTATCCGCGCAGGGGGCATGAACACTGAAGCTTTCTTT. The whole variable domain, filled in from reference TRBV19 and TRBJ1-1, reads DGGITQSPKYLFRKEGQNVTLSCEQNLNHDAMYWYRQDPGQGLRLIYYSQIVNDFQKGDIAEGYSVSREKKESFPLTVTSAQKNPTAFYLCASSIRAGGMNTEAFFGQGTRLTVV.